This T cell receptor (beta chain) emerged from a study of blood T cells in healthy people across ages. Study-wide findings and caveats: The recorded TCR beta diversity per million T cells decreased in a roughly linear manner with age. Greater diversity and more naive CD4+ cells were seen in long-lived donors than in aged donors.

There are a few counts of this clonotype. The antigen is not known. The CDR3 contains 16 residues. V was clipped by 0 bases and J by 4 bases, with 13 bases between them. In germline, CDR1 is LGHNA, CDR2 YNFKEQ. A second PCR of 7 to 11 cycles used a sample-barcoded 5' primer and a J-beta primer mix. A single record per CDR3 protein comes from TCRdb applying MiXCR to the 5' RACE reads. The sample has hundreds of thousands of distinct CDR3 sequences; approximately 25% are singletons. This sample was also put to use in a study of T cells of mothers and their children. Turning to that study: A few healthy Caucasian mothers and their six children donated.

The receptor was isolated from a boy between 10 and 17 years old in good health. The sequencing sample was made of blood. The rearrangement joins TRBV4-2 to TRBJ2-1; D not resolved. For the CDR3, the DNA is TGTGCCAGCAGCCAAGATTCCCAAGAACCTTACAATGAGCAGTTCTTC. Its protein is CASSQDSQEPYNEQFF.